These T cell receptor beta chains were read from a single sample in a study of T-cell reconstitution after alpha-beta-depleted transplantation in children. TCRdb re-derived calls from the PCR reads in MiXCR, one entry per CDR3 protein. The sample holds roughly 200,000 distinct CDR3 sequences; 6.6% are singletons and the top ten take about 5.5%. The sequencing here drew on PBMCs, taken before TCRalphabeta/CD19-depleted stem cell transplant. All receptors derive from a boy between 2 and 10 years old with acute lymphoblastic leukemia, due to receive a stem cell transplant. The CDR3 runs from the conserved cysteine through the conserved F or W. Fields, in order: clone size, D gene, J gene, CDR3 length, V gene, CDR3 protein, CDR3 DNA. D genes are given only for firm matches. Expanded clones are given a class, and other clones once, few, many or no size at all.

size: NA
D: NA
J: TRBJ2-5
length: 15
V: TRBV7-6
CDR3: CASSWGADDQETRYF
DNA: TGTGCCAGCAGCTGGGGGGCAGACGACCAAGAGACCCGGTACTTC

size: few
D: NA
J: TRBJ2-2
length: 14
V: TRBV6-5
CDR3: CASSYRALGRELFF
DNA: TGTGCCAGCAGTTACCGGGCCCTGGGCAGGGAGCTGTTTTTT

size: few
D: TRBD1
J: TRBJ1-2
length: 12
V: TRBV29-1
CDR3: CSVESNRGGYTF
DNA: TGCAGCGTTGAATCCAACAGGGGTGGCTACACCTTC

size: many
D: NA
J: TRBJ2-7
length: 13
V: TRBV7-2
CDR3: CASSLATVNEQYF
DNA: TGTGCCAGCAGCTTAGCGACGGTAAACGAGCAGTACTTC

size: few
D: TRBD1
J: TRBJ1-5
length: 15
V: TRBV14
CDR3: CGSSWGTGGNQPQHF
DNA: TGTGGAAGTAGTTGGGGGACAGGTGGCAATCAGCCCCAGCATTTT

size: many
D: NA
J: TRBJ2-5
length: 15
V: TRBV4-3
CDR3: CASSQGPGARETQYF
DNA: TGCGCCAGCAGCCAAGGACCGGGGGCAAGAGAGACCCAGTACTTC

size: many
D: NA
J: TRBJ2-1
length: 15
V: TRBV2
CDR3: CASSEAIPGLNEQFF
DNA: TGTGCCAGCAGTGAAGCGATCCCGGGGCTTAATGAGCAGTTCTTC

size: many
D: NA
J: TRBJ2-1
length: 13
V: TRBV20-1
CDR3: CSARGPGEAEQFF
DNA: TGCAGTGCTCGGGGGCCAGGGGAGGCTGAGCAGTTCTTC

size: few
D: NA
J: TRBJ1-1
length: 13
V: TRBV10-3
CDR3: CAIRGLGNTEAFF
DNA: TGTGCCATAAGGGGTTTAGGGAACACTGAAGCTTTCTTT

size: NA
D: TRBD2
J: TRBJ2-1
length: 14
V: TRBV20-1
CDR3: CSAQGLAVRGEQFF
DNA: TGCAGTGCCCAAGGGCTAGCGGTCCGTGGTGAGCAGTTCTTC

size: NA
D: NA
J: TRBJ2-7
length: 13
V: TRBV7-6
CDR3: CASSQGKGYEQYF
DNA: TGTGCCAGCAGCCAGGGGAAAGGGTACGAGCAGTACTTC

size: few
D: NA
J: TRBJ1-1
length: 13
V: TRBV5-1
CDR3: CASSNQRNTEAFF
DNA: TGCGCCAGCAGCAACCAACGGAACACTGAAGCTTTCTTT

size: many
D: TRBD2
J: TRBJ2-3
length: 14
V: TRBV29-1
CDR3: CSVAGTSFSDTQYF
DNA: TGCAGCGTTGCGGGGACTAGCTTCTCAGATACGCAGTATTTT

size: NA
D: TRBD1
J: TRBJ2-3
length: 18
V: TRBV5-6
CDR3: CASSLVGYNRGPVDTQYF
DNA: TGTGCCAGCAGCTTGGTGGGATATAACAGGGGGCCGGTAGATACGCAGTATTTT

size: medium-sized
D: NA
J: TRBJ2-1
length: 11
V: TRBV28
CDR3: CASSLNNEQFF
DNA: TGTGCCAGCAGCTTAAACAATGAGCAGTTCTTC

size: many
D: TRBD1
J: TRBJ2-3
length: 16
V: TRBV4-2
CDR3: CASSQEMGQGTDTQYF
DNA: TGTGCCAGCAGCCAAGAAATGGGACAGGGCACAGATACGCAGTATTTT

size: many
D: NA
J: TRBJ2-1
length: 15
V: TRBV7-8
CDR3: CASSLNEQGNNEQFF
DNA: TGTGCCAGCAGTCTCAACGAGCAAGGAAACAATGAGCAGTTCTTC

size: many
D: TRBD2
J: TRBJ2-1
length: 15
V: TRBV5-1
CDR3: CASSLVGGGTNEQFF
DNA: TGCGCCAGCAGCTTGGTCGGGGGAGGGACCAATGAGCAGTTCTTC

size: many
D: TRBD2
J: TRBJ2-7
length: 15
V: TRBV7-7
CDR3: CASRPPTGGSYEQYF
DNA: TGTGCCAGCAGGCCCCCCACGGGAGGCTCCTACGAGCAGTACTTC

size: NA
D: NA
J: TRBJ2-7
length: 14
V: TRBV28
CDR3: CASSPPGHTYEQYF
DNA: TGTGCCAGCTCGCCCCCGGGGCATACCTACGAGCAGTACTTC

size: many
D: NA
J: TRBJ1-1
length: 14
V: TRBV28
CDR3: CASSLSSSWTEAFF
DNA: TGTGCCAGCAGTTTAAGTAGTAGCTGGACTGAAGCTTTCTTT

size: many
D: NA
J: TRBJ1-1
length: 13
V: TRBV5-1
CDR3: CASSLGNVAEAFF
DNA: TGCGCCAGCAGCTTGGGGAATGTCGCTGAAGCTTTCTTT

size: many
D: TRBD1
J: TRBJ1-1
length: 14
V: TRBV29-1
CDR3: CSVQKDRRDTEAFF
DNA: TGCAGCGTTCAAAAGGACAGGCGGGACACTGAAGCTTTCTTT

size: few
D: NA
J: TRBJ2-7
length: 13
V: TRBV28
CDR3: CASIQAFSYEQYF
DNA: TGTGCCAGCATCCAAGCCTTCTCCTACGAGCAGTACTTC

size: many
D: NA
J: TRBJ2-2
length: 15
V: TRBV11-2
CDR3: CASTPGSSNTGELFF
DNA: TGTGCCAGCACCCCAGGGTCTTCAAACACCGGGGAGCTGTTTTTT

size: many
D: TRBD2
J: TRBJ2-3
length: 14
V: TRBV10-3
CDR3: CAIREWRGGDTQYF
DNA: TGTGCCATCCGGGAATGGAGGGGAGGGGATACGCAGTATTTT

size: many
D: TRBD1
J: TRBJ2-7
length: 12
V: TRBV7-2
CDR3: CASSSTGYEQYF
DNA: TGTGCCAGCAGCTCGACAGGGTACGAGCAGTACTTC

size: medium-sized
D: NA
J: TRBJ2-3
length: 13
V: TRBV7-2
CDR3: CASSPVRSGTQYF
DNA: TGTGCCAGCAGCCCCGTCCGGTCGGGTACGCAGTATTTT

size: many
D: TRBD2
J: TRBJ2-2
length: 13
V: TRBV4-3
CDR3: CASSHREGGELFF
DNA: TGCGCCAGCAGCCACAGGGAGGGAGGGGAGCTGTTTTTT

size: many
D: TRBD1
J: TRBJ1-1
length: 14
V: TRBV3-1
CDR3: CASSQGTGFTEAFF
DNA: TGTGCCAGCAGCCAAGGGACAGGGTTCACTGAAGCTTTCTTT

size: many
D: NA
J: TRBJ2-7
length: 12
V: TRBV20-1
CDR3: CSAIDYHHEQYF
DNA: TGCAGTGCTATAGACTATCATCACGAGCAGTACTTC

size: few
D: TRBD1
J: TRBJ2-7
length: 13
V: TRBV20-1
CDR3: CSVDGTGVHEQYF
DNA: TGCAGTGTTGACGGGACAGGGGTCCACGAGCAGTACTTC

size: many
D: NA
J: TRBJ1-2
length: 14
V: TRBV6-1
CDR3: CASSDSSGFYGYTF
DNA: TGTGCCAGCAGCGACAGCTCTGGGTTCTATGGCTACACCTTC

size: many
D: TRBD1
J: TRBJ2-2
length: 22
V: TRBV12-3/TRBV12-4
CDR3: CASSLALNFGGQGVSFTGELFF
DNA: TGTGCCAGCAGTTTAGCGCTAAATTTCGGCGGTCAGGGGGTATCATTTACCGGGGAGCTGTTTTTT

size: few
D: NA
J: TRBJ1-2
length: 15
V: TRBV7-3
CDR3: CASSPARGSGNGYTF
DNA: TGTGCCAGCAGCCCGGCGAGGGGTTCGGGGAATGGCTACACCTTC

size: NA
D: TRBD1
J: TRBJ2-4
length: 14
V: TRBV28
CDR3: CASRGTGGKNIQYF
DNA: TGTGCCAGCAGGGGGACAGGGGGAAAAAACATTCAGTACTTC

size: few
D: NA
J: TRBJ1-3
length: 18
V: TRBV10-2
CDR3: CASLKPTGPPAFGNTIYF
DNA: TGCGCCAGCTTGAAGCCCACGGGACCGCCAGCTTTCGGAAACACCATATATTTT

size: few
D: NA
J: TRBJ1-2
length: 13
V: TRBV27
CDR3: CASSLGGPYGYTF
DNA: TGTGCCAGCAGTTTAGGGGGCCCCTATGGCTACACCTTC

size: many
D: NA
J: TRBJ1-4
length: 14
V: TRBV20-1
CDR3: CSASQATVEEKLFF
DNA: TGCAGTGCTAGTCAGGCCACCGTAGAGGAAAAACTGTTTTTT

size: few
D: TRBD2
J: TRBJ2-7
length: 12
V: TRBV27
CDR3: CASSSIAGEQYF
DNA: TGTGCCAGCAGTTCGATAGCGGGCGAGCAGTACTTC

size: few
D: NA
J: TRBJ2-3
length: 12
V: TRBV11-2
CDR3: CASSWWADTQYF
DNA: TGTGCCAGCAGTTGGTGGGCAGATACGCAGTATTTT

size: NA
D: NA
J: TRBJ2-7
length: 13
V: TRBV20-1
CDR3: CSARPSANYEQYF
DNA: TGCAGTGCTAGACCTAGCGCCAATTACGAGCAGTACTTC

size: many
D: TRBD1
J: TRBJ2-2
length: 16
V: TRBV5-1
CDR3: CASTGTGAMNTGELFF
DNA: TGCGCCAGCACAGGGACAGGGGCAATGAACACCGGGGAGCTGTTTTTT

size: few
D: NA
J: TRBJ2-1
length: 14
V: TRBV20-1
CDR3: CSAQAGRLYNEQFF
DNA: TGCAGTGCTCAGGCGGGACGGCTGTACAATGAGCAGTTCTTC

size: many
D: NA
J: TRBJ1-2
length: 14
V: TRBV3-1
CDR3: CASSQEGRIYGYTF
DNA: TGTGCCAGCAGCCAAGAGGGACGGATCTATGGCTACACCTTC

size: few
D: TRBD2
J: TRBJ2-1
length: 15
V: TRBV20-1
CDR3: CSASPGLADFNEQFF
DNA: TGCAGTGCTAGCCCGGGGCTAGCGGACTTCAATGAGCAGTTCTTC

size: NA
D: NA
J: TRBJ2-6
length: 15
V: TRBV11-2
CDR3: CASSLAISGANVLTF
DNA: TGTGCCAGCAGCTTAGCGATCTCAGGGGCCAACGTCCTGACTTTC

size: many
D: NA
J: TRBJ2-5
length: 15
V: TRBV15
CDR3: CATTDWGDNQETQYF
DNA: TGTGCCACCACCGATTGGGGGGACAACCAAGAGACCCAGTACTTC

size: many
D: NA
J: TRBJ2-1
length: 16
V: TRBV27
CDR3: CASSLGGRGMYNEQFF
DNA: TGTGCCAGCAGTTTAGGTGGCAGAGGCATGTACAATGAGCAGTTCTTC

size: many
D: TRBD2
J: TRBJ2-2
length: 15
V: TRBV12-3/TRBV12-4
CDR3: CASTLTSGSFGELFF
DNA: TGTGCCAGCACCCTGACTAGCGGGAGCTTCGGGGAGCTGTTTTTT

size: many
D: TRBD2
J: TRBJ2-5
length: 14
V: TRBV28
CDR3: CASRMAGGQETQYF
DNA: TGTGCCAGCAGGATGGCGGGGGGCCAAGAGACCCAGTACTTC

size: NA
D: NA
J: TRBJ2-2
length: 14
V: TRBV11-2
CDR3: CASSLPRRRRELFF
DNA: TGTGCCAGCAGCTTACCGCGGCGCCGTCGGGAGCTGTTTTTT